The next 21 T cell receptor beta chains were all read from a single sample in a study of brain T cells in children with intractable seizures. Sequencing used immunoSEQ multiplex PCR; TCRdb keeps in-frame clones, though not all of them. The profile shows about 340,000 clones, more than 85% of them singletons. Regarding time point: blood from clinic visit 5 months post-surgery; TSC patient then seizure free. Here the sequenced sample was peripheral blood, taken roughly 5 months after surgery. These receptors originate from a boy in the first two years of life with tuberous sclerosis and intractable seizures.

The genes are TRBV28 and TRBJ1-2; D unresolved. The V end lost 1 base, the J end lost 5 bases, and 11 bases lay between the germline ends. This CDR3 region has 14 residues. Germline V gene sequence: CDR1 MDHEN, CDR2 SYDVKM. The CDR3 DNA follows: TGTGCCAGCAGTTTATCCCCCAGGAATTATGGCTACACCTTC. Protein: CASSLSPRNYGYTF.

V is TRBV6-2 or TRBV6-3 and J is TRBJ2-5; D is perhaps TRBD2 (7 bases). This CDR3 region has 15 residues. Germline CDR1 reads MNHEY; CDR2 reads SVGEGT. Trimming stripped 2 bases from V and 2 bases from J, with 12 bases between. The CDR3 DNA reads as TGTGCCAGCAGTTACATGGCGGGGGCGCAAGAGACCCAGTACTTC. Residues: CASSYMAGAQETQYF.

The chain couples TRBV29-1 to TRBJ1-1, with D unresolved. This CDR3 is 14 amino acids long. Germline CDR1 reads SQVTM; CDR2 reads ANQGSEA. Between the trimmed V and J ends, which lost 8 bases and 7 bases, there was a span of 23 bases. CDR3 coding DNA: TGCAGCTACCTGGTTCGACCGTCGGGTGATGAAGCTTTCTTT. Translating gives CSYLVRPSGDEAFF.

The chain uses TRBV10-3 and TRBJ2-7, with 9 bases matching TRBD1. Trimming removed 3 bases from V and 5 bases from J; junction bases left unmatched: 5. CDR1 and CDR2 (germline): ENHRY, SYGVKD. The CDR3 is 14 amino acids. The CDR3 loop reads CAISEQGASHEQYF. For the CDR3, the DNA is TGTGCCATCAGTGAACAGGGGGCTTCCCACGAGCAGTACTTC.

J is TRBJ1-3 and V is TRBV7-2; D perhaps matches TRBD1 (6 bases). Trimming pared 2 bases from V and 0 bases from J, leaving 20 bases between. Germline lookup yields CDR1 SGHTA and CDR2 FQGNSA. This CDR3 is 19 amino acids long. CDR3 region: CASSLTGTLDSYSGNTIYF. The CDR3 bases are TGTGCCAGCAGCTTAACCGGGACACTGGATTCTTACTCTGGAAACACCATATATTTT.

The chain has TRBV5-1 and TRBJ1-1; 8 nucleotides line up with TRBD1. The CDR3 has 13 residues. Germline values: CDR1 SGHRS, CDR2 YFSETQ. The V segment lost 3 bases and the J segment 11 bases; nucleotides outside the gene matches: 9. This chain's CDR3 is CASSSDRATGAFF. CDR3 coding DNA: TGCGCCAGCAGCTCGGACAGGGCCACTGGGGCTTTCTTT.

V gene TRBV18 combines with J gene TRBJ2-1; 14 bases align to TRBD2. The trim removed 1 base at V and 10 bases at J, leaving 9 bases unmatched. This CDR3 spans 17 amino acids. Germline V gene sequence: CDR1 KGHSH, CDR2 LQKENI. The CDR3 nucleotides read TGTGCCAGCTCACCACGCACCCCGGGACTAGCGGGAGAGGAGCAGTTCTTC. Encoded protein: CASSPRTPGLAGEEQFF.

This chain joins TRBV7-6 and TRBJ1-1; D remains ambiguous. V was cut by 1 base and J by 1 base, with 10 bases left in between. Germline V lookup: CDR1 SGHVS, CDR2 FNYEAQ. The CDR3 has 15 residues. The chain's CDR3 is CASSLGSGWNTEAFF. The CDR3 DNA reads TGTGCCAGCAGCTTAGGATCGGGGTGGAACACTGAAGCTTTCTTT.

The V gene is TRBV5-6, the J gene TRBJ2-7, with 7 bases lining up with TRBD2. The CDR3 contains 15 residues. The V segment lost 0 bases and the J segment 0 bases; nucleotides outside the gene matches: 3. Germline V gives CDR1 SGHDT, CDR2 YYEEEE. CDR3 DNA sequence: TGTGCCAGCAGCTTGGGCGGGAGACTCTCCTACGAGCAGTACTTC. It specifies CASSLGGRLSYEQYF.

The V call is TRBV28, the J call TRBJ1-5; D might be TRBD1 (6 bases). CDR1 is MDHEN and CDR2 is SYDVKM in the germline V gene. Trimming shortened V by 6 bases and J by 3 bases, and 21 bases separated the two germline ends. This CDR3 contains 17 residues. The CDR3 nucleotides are TGTGCCAGCAGACCTAATACAGGGCGGGTGTCCAATCAGCCCCAGCATTTT. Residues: CASRPNTGRVSNQPQHF.

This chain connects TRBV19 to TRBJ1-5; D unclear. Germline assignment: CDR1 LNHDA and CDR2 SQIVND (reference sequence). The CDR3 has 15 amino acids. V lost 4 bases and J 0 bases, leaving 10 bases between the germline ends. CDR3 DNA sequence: TGTGCCAGTAGTAGCGGACTAGGTAGCAATCAGCCCCAGCATTTT. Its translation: CASSSGLGSNQPQHF.

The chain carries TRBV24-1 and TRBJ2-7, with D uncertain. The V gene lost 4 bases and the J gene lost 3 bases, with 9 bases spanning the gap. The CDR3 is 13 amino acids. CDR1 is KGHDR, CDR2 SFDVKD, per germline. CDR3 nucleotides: TGTGCCACCAGTGAGAGCGATTACTACGAGCAGTACTTC. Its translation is CATSESDYYEQYF.

CDR3 coding DNA: TGTGCCAGCAGCTTAGAGCCTTCCTACAATGAGCAGTTCTTC. Its translation is CASSLEPSYNEQFF. The chain is built from TRBV7-6 and TRBJ2-1; D ambiguous. The V end was cut by 1 base, the J end by 1 base, with 5 bases between. Per the germline V gene, CDR1 is SGHVS and CDR2 is FNYEAQ. The CDR3 runs 14 residues. Together with reference TRBV7-6 and TRBJ2-1, the CDR3 gives the full variable domain: GAGVSQSPRYKVTKRGQDVALRCDPISGHVSLYWYRQALGQGPEFLTYFNYEAQQDKSGLPNDRFSAERPEGSISTLTIQRTEQRDSAMYRCASSLEPSYNEQFFGPGTRLTVL.

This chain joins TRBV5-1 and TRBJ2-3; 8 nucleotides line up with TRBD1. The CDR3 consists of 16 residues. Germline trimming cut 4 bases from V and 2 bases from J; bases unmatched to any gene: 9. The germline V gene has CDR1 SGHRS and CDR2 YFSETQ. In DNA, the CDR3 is TGCGCCAGCAGCCCCCAGGGGGCCCTGGACACAGATACGCAGTATTTT. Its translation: CASSPQGALDTDTQYF.

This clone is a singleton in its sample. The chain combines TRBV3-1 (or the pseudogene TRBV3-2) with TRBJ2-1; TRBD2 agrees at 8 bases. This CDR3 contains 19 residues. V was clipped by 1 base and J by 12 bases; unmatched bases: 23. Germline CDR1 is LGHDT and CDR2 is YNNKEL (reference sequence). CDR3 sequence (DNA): TGTGCCAGCAGCCAAGGCCCCATCATAGCGGGGAGCCGCCTTCTGGTGCAGTTCTTC. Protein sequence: CASSQGPIIAGSRLLVQFF.

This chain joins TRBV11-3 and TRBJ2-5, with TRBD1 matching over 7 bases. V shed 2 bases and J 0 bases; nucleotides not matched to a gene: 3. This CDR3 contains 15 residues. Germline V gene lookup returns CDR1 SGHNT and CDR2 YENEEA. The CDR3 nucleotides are TGTGCCAGCAGCTTACAGACAGGGTACCAAGAGACCCAGTACTTC. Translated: CASSLQTGYQETQYF.

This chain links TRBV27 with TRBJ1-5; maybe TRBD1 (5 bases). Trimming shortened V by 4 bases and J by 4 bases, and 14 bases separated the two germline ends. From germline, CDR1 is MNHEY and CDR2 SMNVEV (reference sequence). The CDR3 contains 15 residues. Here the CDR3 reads CASSSRPRGNQPQHF. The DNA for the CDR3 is TGTGCCAGCAGTTCCCGACCCCGGGGGAATCAGCCCCAGCATTTT.

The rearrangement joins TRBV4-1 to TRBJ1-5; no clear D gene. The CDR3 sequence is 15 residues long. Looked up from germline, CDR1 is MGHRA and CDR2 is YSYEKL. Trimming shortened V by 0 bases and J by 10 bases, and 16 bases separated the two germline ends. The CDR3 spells CASSQDIDVRQPQHF. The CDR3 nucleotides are TGCGCCAGCAGCCAAGATATCGACGTTAGGCAACCCCAGCATTTT.

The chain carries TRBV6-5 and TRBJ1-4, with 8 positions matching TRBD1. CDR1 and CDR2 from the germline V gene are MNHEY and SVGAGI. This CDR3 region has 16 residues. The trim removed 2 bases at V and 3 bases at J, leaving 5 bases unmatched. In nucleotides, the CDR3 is TGTGCCAGCAGTTACATTGGACAGGGTTCTAATGAAAAACTGTTTTTT. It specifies CASSYIGQGSNEKLFF.

CDR3: CATSDVGPSGGDEQYF. The CDR3 nucleotides read TGTGCCACCAGTGATGTAGGGCCATCTGGGGGGGACGAGCAGTACTTC. The chain uses TRBV24-1 and TRBJ2-7; 7 nucleotides match TRBD2. The CDR3 spans 16 residues. Trimming cost V 3 bases and J 5 bases; bases outside gene matches: 12. Germline assignment: CDR1 KGHDR and CDR2 SFDVKD.

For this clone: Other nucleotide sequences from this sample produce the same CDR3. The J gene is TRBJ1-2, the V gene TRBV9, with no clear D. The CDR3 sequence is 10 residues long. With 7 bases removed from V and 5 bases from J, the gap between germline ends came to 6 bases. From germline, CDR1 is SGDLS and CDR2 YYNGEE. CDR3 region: CASSGYGYTF. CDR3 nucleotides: TGTGCCAGCTCCGGGTATGGCTACACCTTC.